This T cell receptor beta chain comes out of a study of blood T cell repertoires in COVID-19. The repertoire was sequenced with immunoSEQ multiplex PCR; TCRdb's copy has only in-frame clones and lacks some. The table includes approximately 85,000 clones, roughly 90% detected once. The CDR3 is made up of 12 amino acids. V lost 3 bases to trimming and J lost 5 bases, with 7 bases between them. CDR1 and CDR2 from the germline V gene are KGHSH and LQKENI. Input material: peripheral blood. This TCR derives from an elderly woman with active or convalescent COVID-19. The chain carries TRBV18 and TRBJ1-1; maybe TRBD1 (5 bases). CDR3 DNA sequence: TGTGCCAGCTCACCCGACAGAACTGAAGCTTTCTTT. This gives the protein CASSPDRTEAFF.